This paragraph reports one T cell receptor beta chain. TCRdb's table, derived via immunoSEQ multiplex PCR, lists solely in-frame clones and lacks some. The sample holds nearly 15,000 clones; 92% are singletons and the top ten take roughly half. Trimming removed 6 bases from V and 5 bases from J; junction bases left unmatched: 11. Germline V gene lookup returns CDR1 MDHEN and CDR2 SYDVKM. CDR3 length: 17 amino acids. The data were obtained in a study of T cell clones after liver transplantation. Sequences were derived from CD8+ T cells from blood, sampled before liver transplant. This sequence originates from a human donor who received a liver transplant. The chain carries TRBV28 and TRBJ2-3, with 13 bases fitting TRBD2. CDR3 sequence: CASSPRTSGSRGDTQYF. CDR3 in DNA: TGTGCCAGCAGCCCACGGACTAGCGGGAGTCGGGGAGATACGCAGTATTTT. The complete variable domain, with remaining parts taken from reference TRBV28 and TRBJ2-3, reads DVKVTQSSRYLVKRTGEKVFLECVQDMDHENMFWYRQDPGLGLRLIYFSYDVKMKEKGDIPEGYSVSREKKERFSLILESASTNQTSMYLCASSPRTSGSRGDTQYFGPGTRLTVL.